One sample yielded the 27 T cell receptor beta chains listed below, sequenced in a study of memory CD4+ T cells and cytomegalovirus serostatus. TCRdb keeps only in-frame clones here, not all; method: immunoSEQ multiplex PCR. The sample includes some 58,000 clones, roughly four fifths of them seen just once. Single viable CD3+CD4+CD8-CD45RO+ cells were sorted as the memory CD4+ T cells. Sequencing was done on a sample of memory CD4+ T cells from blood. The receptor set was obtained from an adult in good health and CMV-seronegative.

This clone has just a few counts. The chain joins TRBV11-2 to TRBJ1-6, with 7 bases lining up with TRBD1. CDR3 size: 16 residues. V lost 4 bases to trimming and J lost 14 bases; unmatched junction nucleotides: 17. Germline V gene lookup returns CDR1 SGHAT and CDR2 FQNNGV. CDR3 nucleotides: TGTGCCAGCAGCTCGATACAGGGGCACTCAAATCAGGCCCTCCACTTT. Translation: CASSSIQGHSNQALHF.

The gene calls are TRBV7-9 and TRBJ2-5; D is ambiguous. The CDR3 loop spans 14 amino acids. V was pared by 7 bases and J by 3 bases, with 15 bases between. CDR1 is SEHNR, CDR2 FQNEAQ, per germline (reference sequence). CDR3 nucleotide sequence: TGTGCCAGCACCCCCACGACACCTAAAGAGACCCAGTACTTC. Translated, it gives CASTPTTPKETQYF.

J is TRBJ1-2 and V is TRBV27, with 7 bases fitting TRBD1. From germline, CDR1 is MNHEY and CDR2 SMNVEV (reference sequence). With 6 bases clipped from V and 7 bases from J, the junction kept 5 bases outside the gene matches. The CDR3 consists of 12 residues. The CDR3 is CASRTGWGGYTF. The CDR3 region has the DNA TGTGCCAGCAGGACAGGGTGGGGTGGCTACACCTTC.

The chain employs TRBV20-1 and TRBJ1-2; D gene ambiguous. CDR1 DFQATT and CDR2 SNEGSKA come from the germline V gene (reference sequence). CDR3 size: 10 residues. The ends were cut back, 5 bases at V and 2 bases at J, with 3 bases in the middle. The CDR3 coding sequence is TGCAGTGCTTACAACTATGGCTACACCTTC. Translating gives CSAYNYGYTF.

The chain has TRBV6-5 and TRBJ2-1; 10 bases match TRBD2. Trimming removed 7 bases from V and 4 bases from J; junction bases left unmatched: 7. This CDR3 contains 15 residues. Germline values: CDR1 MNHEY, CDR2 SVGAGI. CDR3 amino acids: CASTGTSVSYNEQFF. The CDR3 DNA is TGTGCCAGCACAGGGACTAGCGTCTCGTACAATGAGCAGTTCTTC.

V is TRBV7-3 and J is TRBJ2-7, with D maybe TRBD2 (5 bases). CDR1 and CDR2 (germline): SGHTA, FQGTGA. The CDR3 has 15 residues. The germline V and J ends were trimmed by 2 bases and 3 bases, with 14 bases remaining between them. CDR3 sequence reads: CASSLEGTVGYEQYF. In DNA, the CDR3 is TGTGCCAGCAGCTTAGAGGGTACAGTGGGCTACGAGCAGTACTTC.

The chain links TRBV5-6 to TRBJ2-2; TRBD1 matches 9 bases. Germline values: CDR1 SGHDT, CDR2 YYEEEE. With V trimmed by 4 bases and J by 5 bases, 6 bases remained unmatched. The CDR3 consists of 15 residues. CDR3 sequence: CASSPGTGITGELFF. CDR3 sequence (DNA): TGTGCCAGCAGCCCGGGGACAGGGATTACCGGGGAGCTGTTTTTT. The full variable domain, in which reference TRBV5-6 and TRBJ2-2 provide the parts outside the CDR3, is DAGVTQSPTHLIKTRGQQVTLRCSPKSGHDTVSWYQQALGQGPQFIFQYYEEEERQRGNFPDRFSGHQFPNYSSELNVNALLLGDSALYLCASSPGTGITGELFFGEGSRLTVL.

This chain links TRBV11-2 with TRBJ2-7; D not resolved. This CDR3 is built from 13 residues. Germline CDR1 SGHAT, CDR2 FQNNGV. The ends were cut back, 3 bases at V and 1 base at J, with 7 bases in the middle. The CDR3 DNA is TGTGCCAGCAGCTTGTCAGAATCCTACGAGCAGTACTTC. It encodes CASSLSESYEQYF.

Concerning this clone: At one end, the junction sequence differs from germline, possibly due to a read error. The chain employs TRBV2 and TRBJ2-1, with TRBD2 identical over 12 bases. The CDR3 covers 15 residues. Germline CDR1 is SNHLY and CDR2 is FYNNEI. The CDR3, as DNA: TGTGCCAGCAGTCCGACTAGCGGGAGTGGCAATAAGCAGTTCTTC. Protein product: CASSPTSGSGNKQFF.

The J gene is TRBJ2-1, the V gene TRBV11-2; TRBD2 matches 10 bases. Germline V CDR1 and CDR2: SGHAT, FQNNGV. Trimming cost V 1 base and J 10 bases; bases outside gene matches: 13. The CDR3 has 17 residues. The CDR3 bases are TGTGCCAGCAGCTTAGTCACCGCTAGCGGGAGCCGGAGGGAGCAGTTCTTC. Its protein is CASSLVTASGSRREQFF. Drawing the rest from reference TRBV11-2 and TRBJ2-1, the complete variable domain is EAGVAQSPRYKIIEKRQSVAFWCNPISGHATLYWYQQILGQGPKLLIQFQNNGVVDDSQLPKDRFSAERLKGVDSTLKIQPAKLEDSAVYLCASSLVTASGSRREQFFGPGTRLTVL.

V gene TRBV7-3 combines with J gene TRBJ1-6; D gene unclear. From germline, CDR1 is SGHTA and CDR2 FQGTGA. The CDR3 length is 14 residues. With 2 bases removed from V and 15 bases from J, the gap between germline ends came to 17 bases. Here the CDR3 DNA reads TGTGCCAGCAGCTTAGGGTTTGAGGGCTCGATCCTCCACTTT. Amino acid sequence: CASSLGFEGSILHF.

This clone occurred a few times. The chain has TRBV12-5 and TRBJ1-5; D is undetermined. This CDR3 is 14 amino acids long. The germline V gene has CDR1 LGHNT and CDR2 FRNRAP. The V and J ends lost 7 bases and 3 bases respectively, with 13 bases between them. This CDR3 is CASVDGGSNQPQHF. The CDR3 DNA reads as TGTGCTAGTGTTGACGGTGGGTCCAATCAGCCCCAGCATTTT.

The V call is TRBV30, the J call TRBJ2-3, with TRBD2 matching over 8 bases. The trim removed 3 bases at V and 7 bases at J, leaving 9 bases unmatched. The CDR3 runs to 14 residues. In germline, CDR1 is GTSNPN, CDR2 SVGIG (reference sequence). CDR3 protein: CAWSPSAGGYTQYF. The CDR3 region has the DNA TGTGCCTGGAGCCCCTCGGCGGGGGGTTATACGCAGTATTTT.

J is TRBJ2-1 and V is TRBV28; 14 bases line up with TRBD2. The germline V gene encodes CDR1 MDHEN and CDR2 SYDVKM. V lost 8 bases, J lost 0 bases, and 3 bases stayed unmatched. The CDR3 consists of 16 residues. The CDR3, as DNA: TGTGCCAGCGGACTAGCGGGAGGCAGCTCCTACAATGAGCAGTTCTTC. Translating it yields CASGLAGGSSYNEQFF. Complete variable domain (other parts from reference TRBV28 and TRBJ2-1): DVKVTQSSRYLVKRTGEKVFLECVQDMDHENMFWYRQDPGLGLRLIYFSYDVKMKEKGDIPEGYSVSREKKERFSLILESASTNQTSMYLCASGLAGGSSYNEQFFGPGTRLTVL.

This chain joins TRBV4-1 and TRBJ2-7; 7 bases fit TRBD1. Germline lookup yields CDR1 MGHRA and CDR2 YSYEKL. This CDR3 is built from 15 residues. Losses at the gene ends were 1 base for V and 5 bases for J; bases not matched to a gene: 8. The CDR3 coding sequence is TGCGCCAGCAGCCAAGTATTGACAGGGTTCGACGAGCAGTACTTC. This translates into CASSQVLTGFDEQYF.

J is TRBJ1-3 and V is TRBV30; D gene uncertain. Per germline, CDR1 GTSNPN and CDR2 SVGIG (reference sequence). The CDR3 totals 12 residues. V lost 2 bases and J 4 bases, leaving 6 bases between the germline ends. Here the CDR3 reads CAWSSRGNTIYF. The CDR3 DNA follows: TGTGCCTGGAGTAGTCGAGGAAACACCATATATTTT.

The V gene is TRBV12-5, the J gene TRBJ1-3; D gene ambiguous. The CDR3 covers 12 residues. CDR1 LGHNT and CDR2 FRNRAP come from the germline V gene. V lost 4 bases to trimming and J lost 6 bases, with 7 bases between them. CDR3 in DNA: TGTGCTAGTGGTTCTGACTCAAACACCATATATTTT. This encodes CASGSDSNTIYF.

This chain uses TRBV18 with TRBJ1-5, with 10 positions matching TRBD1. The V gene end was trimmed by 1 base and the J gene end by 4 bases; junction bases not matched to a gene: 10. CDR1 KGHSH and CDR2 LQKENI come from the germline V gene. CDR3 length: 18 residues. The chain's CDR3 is CASSPLPTGGQGNQPQHF. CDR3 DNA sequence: TGTGCCAGCTCACCACTACCGACAGGGGGCCAGGGTAATCAGCCCCAGCATTTT.

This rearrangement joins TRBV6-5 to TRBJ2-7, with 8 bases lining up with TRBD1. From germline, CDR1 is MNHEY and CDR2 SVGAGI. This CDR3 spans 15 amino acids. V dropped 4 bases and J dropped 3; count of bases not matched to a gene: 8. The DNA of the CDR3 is TGTGCCAGCAGTTCTCCCAGGACAGGGTTCTACGAGCAGTACTTC. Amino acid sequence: CASSSPRTGFYEQYF.

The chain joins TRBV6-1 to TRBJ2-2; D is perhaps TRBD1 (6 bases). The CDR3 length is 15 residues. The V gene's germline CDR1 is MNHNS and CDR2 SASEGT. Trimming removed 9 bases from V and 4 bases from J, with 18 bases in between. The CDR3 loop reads CARNYRVWVTGELFF. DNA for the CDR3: TGTGCCAGGAATTACAGGGTATGGGTCACCGGGGAGCTGTTTTTT.

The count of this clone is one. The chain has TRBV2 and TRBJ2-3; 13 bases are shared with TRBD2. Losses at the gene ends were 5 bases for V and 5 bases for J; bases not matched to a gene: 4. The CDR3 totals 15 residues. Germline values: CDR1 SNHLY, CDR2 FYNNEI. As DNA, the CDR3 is TGTGCCAGCAGTCCGCGGACTAGCGGGGGAGATACGCAGTATTTT. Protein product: CASSPRTSGGDTQYF.

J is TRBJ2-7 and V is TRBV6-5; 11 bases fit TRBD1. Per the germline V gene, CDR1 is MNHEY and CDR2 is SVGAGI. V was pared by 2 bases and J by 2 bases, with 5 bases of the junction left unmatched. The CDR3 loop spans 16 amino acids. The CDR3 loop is CASSYQLGQGAYEQYF. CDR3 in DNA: TGTGCCAGCAGTTACCAATTGGGACAGGGGGCCTACGAGCAGTACTTC.

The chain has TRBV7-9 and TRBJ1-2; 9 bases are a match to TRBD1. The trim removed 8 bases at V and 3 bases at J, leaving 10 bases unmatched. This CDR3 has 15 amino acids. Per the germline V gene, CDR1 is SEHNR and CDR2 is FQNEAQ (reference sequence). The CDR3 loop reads CASRSDRGEDYGYTF. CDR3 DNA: TGTGCCAGCCGATCGGACAGGGGCGAAGACTATGGCTACACCTTC.

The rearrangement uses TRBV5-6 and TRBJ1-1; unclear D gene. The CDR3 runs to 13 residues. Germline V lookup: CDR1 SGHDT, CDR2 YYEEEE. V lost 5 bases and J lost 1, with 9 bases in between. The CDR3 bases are TGTGCCAGCAGAGGAACACGGAACACTGAAGCTTTCTTT. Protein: CASRGTRNTEAFF. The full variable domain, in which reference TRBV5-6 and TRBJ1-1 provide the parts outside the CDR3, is DAGVTQSPTHLIKTRGQQVTLRCSPKSGHDTVSWYQQALGQGPQFIFQYYEEEERQRGNFPDRFSGHQFPNYSSELNVNALLLGDSALYLCASRGTRNTEAFFGQGTRLTVV.

The CDR3 region has the DNA TGTGCCAGCAGCTTAGGGACGCACAGGGGGTCGACAGATACGCAGTATTTT. This gives the protein CASSLGTHRGSTDTQYF. The chain uses TRBV7-9 and TRBJ2-3; 8 nucleotides align to TRBD1. The V gene end was trimmed by 1 base and the J gene end by 3 bases; junction bases not matched to a gene: 9. This CDR3 comprises 17 residues. The V gene's germline CDR1 is SEHNR and CDR2 FQNEAQ (reference sequence).

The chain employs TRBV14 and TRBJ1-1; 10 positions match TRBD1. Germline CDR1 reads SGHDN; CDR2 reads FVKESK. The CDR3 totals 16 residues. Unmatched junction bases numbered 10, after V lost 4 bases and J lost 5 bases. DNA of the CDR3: TGTGCCAGCAGCCTTCTCGTGGGACAGGGGAAGACTGAAGCTTTCTTT. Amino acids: CASSLLVGQGKTEAFF.

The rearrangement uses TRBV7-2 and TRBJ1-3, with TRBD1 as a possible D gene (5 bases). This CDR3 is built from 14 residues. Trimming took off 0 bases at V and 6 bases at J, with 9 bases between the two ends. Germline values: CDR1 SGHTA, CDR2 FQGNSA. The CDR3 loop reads CASSLAGHQNTIYF. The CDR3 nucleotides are TGTGCCAGCAGCTTAGCAGGACACCAAAACACCATATATTTT.